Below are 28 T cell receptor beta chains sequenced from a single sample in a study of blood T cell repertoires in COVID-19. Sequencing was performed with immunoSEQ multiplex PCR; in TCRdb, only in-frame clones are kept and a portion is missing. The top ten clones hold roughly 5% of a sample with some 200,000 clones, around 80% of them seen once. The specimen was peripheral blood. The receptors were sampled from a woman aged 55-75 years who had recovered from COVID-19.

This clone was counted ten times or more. The chain's CDR3 is CASTRDSPYEQYF. Written as DNA, the CDR3 is TGTGCCAGCACCCGGGACAGCCCCTACGAGCAGTACTTC. The chain combines TRBV6-6 with TRBJ2-7, with TRBD1 matching 7 bases. This CDR3 contains 13 residues. Germline-derived CDR1 and CDR2 are MNHNY and SVGAGI (reference sequence). Germline trimming cut 7 bases from V and 2 bases from J; bases unmatched to any gene: 5.

CDR3 bases: TGTGCCAGCAGCCCGGGATTAACCGGGGAGCTGTTTTTT. It is translated as CASSPGLTGELFF. The chain is built from TRBV9 and TRBJ2-2; TRBD2 might be the D (5 bases). Germline CDR1 and CDR2: SGDLS and YYNGEE. V lost 4 bases and J 5 bases, leaving 9 bases between the germline ends. The CDR3 spans 13 residues. Based on the CDR3 plus reference TRBV9 and TRBJ2-2, the full variable domain is DSGVTQTPKHLITATGQRVTLRCSPRSGDLSVYWYQQSLDQGLQFLIQYYNGEERAKGNILERFSAQQFPDLHSELNLSSLELGDSALYFCASSPGLTGELFFGEGSRLTVL.

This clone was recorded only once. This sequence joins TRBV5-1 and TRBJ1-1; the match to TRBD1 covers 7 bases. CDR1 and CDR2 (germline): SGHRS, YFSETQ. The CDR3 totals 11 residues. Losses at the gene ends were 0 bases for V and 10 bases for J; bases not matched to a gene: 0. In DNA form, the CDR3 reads TGCGCCAGCAGCTTGGGACAGGGAGCTTTCTTT. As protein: CASSLGQGAFF.

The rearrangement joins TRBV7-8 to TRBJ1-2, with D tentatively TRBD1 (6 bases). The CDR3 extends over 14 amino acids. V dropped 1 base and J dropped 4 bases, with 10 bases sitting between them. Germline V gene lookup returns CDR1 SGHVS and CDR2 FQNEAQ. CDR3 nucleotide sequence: TGTGCCAGCAGCTTAGGGCAGGGGCTCTATGGCTACACCTTC. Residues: CASSLGQGLYGYTF.

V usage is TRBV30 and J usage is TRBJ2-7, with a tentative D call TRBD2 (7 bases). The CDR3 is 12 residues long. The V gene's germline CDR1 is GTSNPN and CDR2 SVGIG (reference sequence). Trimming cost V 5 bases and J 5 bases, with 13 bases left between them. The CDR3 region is CAWQGRVDEQYF. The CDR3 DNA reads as TGTGCCTGGCAGGGGAGGGTCGACGAGCAGTACTTC.

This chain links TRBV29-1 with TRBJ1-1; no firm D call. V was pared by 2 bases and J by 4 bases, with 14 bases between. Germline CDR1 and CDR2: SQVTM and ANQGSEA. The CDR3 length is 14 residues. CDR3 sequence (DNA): TGCAGCGTTGAACCTGAAGGGAGGCCCACTGAAGCTTTCTTT. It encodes CSVEPEGRPTEAFF.

CDR3 residues: CASSPATGKTYEQYF. Written as DNA, the CDR3 is TGTGCCAGCTCACCCGCCACAGGGAAGACCTACGAGCAGTACTTC. The chain joins TRBV18 to TRBJ2-7, with D possibly being TRBD1 (6 bases). V was cut by 3 bases and J by 2 bases, with 14 bases left in between. Per germline, CDR1 KGHSH and CDR2 LQKENI. The CDR3 spans 15 residues.

Here the CDR3 reads CASEPGRNNQPQHF. The CDR3 DNA reads as TGTGCCAGTGAGCCAGGGCGGAACAATCAGCCCCAGCATTTT. This sequence joins TRBV19 and TRBJ1-5; possible D gene TRBD1, 5 bases. Trimming took off 8 bases at V and 3 bases at J, with 14 bases between the two ends. The CDR3 spans 14 residues. Per the germline V gene, CDR1 is LNHDA and CDR2 is SQIVND (reference sequence).

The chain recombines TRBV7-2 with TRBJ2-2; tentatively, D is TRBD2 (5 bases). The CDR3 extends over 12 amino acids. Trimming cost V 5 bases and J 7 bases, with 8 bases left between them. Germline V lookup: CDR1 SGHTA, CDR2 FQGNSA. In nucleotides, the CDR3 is TGTGCCAGCAGCATACTAGGCGGGGAGCTGTTTTTT. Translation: CASSILGGELFF.

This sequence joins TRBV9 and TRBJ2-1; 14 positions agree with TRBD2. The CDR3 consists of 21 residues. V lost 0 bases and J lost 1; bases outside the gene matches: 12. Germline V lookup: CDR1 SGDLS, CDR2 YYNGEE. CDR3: CASSVATPTSGGAGSYNEQFF. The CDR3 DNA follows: TGTGCCAGCAGCGTAGCTACTCCGACTAGCGGGGGGGCAGGATCCTACAATGAGCAGTTCTTC. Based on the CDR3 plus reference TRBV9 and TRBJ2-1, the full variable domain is DSGVTQTPKHLITATGQRVTLRCSPRSGDLSVYWYQQSLDQGLQFLIQYYNGEERAKGNILERFSAQQFPDLHSELNLSSLELGDSALYFCASSVATPTSGGAGSYNEQFFGPGTRLTVL.

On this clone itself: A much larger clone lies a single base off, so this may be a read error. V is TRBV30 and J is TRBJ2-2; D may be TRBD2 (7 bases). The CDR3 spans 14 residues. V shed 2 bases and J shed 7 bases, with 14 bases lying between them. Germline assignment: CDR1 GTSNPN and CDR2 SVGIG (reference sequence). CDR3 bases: TGTGCCTGGAGTAGGGGCGGGGGCGGCGGGGAGCTGTTTTTT. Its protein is CAWSRGGGGGELFF.

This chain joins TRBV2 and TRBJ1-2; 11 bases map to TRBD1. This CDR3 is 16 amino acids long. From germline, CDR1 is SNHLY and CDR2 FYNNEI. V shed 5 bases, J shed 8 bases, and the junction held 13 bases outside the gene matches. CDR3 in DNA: TGTGCCAGCAGTTCCCCAGAGGACAGGGGGCGTATAGGCTACACCTTC. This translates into CASSSPEDRGRIGYTF.

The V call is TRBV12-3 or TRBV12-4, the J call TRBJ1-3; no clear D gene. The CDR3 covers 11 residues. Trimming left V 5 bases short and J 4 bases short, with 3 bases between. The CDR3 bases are TGTGCCAGCAGTCTCGGAAACACCATATATTTT. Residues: CASSLGNTIYF.

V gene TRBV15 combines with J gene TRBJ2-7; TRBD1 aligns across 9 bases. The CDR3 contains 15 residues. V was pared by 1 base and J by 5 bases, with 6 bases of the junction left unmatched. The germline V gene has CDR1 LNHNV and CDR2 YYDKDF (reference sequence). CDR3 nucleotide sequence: TGTGCCACCAGCAGAGGGGGACAGGGAAGTCACGAGCAGTACTTC. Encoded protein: CATSRGGQGSHEQYF.

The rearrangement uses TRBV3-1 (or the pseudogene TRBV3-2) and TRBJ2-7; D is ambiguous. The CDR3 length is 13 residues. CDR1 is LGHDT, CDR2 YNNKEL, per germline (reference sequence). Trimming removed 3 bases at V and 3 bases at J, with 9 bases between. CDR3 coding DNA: TGTGCCAGCAGCCATGGGCCCTACTACGAGCAGTACTTC. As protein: CASSHGPYYEQYF.

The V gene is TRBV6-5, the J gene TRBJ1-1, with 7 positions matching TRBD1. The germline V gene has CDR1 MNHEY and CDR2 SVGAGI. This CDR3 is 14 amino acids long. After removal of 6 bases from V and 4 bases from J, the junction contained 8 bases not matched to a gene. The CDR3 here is CASRNRGKTTEAFF. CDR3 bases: TGTGCCAGCAGAAACAGGGGAAAGACCACTGAAGCTTTCTTT.

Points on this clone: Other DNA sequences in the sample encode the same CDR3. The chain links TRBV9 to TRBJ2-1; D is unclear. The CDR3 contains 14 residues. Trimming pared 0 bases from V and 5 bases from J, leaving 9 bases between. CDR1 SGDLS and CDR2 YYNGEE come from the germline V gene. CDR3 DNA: TGTGCCAGCAGCGTAGCTACCCGAAACAATGAGCAGTTCTTC. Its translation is CASSVATRNNEQFF.

The CDR3 spells CASSKGAGTGVYNEQFF. The CDR3 DNA sequence: TGTGCCAGCAGCAAAGGGGCCGGGACAGGGGTTTACAATGAGCAGTTCTTC. The rearrangement links TRBV7-9 to TRBJ2-1, with 10 positions matching TRBD1. CDR3 length: 17 amino acids. With 5 bases clipped from V and 4 bases from J, the junction kept 11 bases outside the gene matches. The V gene's germline CDR1 is SEHNR and CDR2 FQNEAQ (reference sequence).

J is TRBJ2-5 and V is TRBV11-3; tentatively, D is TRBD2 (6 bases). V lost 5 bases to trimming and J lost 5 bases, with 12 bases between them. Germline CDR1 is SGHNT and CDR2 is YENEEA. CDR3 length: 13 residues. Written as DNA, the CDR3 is TGTGCCAGCAGCGGACTCAGCGGGGAGACCCAGTACTTC. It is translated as CASSGLSGETQYF.

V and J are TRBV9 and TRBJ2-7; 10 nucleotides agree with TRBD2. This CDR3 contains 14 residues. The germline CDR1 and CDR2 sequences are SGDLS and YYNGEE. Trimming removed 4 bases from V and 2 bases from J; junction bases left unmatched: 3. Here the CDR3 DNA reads TGTGCCAGCAGCCATGGACTAGCGGCCTACGAGCAGTACTTC. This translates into CASSHGLAAYEQYF.

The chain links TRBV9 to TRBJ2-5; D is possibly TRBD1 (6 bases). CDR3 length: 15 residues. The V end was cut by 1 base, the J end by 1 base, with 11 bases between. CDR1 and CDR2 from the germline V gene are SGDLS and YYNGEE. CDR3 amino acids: CASSVSGQSQETQYF. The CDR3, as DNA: TGTGCCAGCAGCGTATCAGGACAGAGCCAAGAGACCCAGTACTTC.

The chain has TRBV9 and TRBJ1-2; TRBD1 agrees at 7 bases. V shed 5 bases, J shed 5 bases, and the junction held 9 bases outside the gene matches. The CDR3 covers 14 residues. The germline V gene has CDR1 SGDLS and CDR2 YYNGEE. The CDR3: CASSTEQGRYGYTF. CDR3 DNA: TGTGCCAGCAGTACCGAACAGGGGAGGTATGGCTACACCTTC.

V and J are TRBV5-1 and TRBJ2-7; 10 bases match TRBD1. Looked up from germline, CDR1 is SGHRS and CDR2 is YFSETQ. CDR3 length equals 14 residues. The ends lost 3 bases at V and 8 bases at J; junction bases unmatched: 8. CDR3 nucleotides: TGCGCCAGCAGCTCCCCGGGACAGGGGAAGAAGCAGTACTTC. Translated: CASSSPGQGKKQYF. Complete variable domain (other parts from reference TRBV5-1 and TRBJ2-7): KAGVTQTPRYLIKTRGQQVTLSCSPISGHRSVSWYQQTPGQGLQFLFEYFSETQRNKGNFPGRFSGRQFSNSRSEMNVSTLELGDSALYLCASSSPGQGKKQYFGPGTRLTVT.

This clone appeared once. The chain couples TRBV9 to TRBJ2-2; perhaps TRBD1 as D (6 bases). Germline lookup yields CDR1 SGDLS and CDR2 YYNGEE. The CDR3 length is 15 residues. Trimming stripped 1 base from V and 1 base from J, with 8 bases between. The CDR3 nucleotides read TGTGCCAGCAGCGTACGAGGGGGGAACACCGGGGAGCTGTTTTTT. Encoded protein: CASSVRGGNTGELFF.

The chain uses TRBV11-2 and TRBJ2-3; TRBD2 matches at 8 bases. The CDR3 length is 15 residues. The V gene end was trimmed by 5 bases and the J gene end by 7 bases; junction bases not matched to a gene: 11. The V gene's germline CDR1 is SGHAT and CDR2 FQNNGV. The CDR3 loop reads CASSDTKAGEYTQYF. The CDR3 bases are TGTGCCAGCAGCGATACCAAAGCGGGGGAATATACGCAGTATTTT.

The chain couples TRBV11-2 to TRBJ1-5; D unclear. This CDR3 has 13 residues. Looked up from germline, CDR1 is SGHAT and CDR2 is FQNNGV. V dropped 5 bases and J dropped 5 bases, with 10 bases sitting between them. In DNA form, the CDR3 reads TGTGCCAGCAGCCCTCACAATGATCAGCCCCAGCATTTT. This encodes CASSPHNDQPQHF. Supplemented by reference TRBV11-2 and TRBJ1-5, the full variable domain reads EAGVAQSPRYKIIEKRQSVAFWCNPISGHATLYWYQQILGQGPKLLIQFQNNGVVDDSQLPKDRFSAERLKGVDSTLKIQPAKLEDSAVYLCASSPHNDQPQHFGDGTRLSIL.

This chain's CDR3 is CASSFPGLGPYEQYF. CDR3 DNA sequence: TGTGCCAGCAGTTTCCCGGGATTGGGTCCCTACGAGCAGTACTTC. V usage is TRBV6-2 or TRBV6-3 and J usage is TRBJ2-7; maybe TRBD2 (5 bases). Germline assignment: CDR1 MNHEY and CDR2 SVGEGT. The CDR3 extends over 15 amino acids. Trimming left V 4 bases short and J 2 bases short, with 15 bases between.

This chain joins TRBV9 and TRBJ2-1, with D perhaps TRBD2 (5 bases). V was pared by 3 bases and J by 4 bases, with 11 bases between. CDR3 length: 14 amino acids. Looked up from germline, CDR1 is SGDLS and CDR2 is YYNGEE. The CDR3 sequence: CASSARAEYNEQFF. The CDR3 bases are TGTGCCAGCAGCGCTCGAGCGGAATACAATGAGCAGTTCTTC.